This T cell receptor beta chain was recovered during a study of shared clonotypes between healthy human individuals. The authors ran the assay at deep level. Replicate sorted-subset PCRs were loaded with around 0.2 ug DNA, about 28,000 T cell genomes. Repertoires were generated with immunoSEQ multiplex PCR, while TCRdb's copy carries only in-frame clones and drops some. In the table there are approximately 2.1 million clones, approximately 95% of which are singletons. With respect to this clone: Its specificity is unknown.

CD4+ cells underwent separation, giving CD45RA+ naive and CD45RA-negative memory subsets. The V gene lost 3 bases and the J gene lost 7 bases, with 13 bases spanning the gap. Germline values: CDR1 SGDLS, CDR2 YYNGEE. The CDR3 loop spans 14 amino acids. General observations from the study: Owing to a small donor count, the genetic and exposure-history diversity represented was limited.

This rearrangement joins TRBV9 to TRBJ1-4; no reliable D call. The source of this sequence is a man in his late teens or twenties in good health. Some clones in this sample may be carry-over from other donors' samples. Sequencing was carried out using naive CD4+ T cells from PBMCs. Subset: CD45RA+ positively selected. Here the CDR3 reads CASSDGPAVEKLFF. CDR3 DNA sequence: TGTGCCAGCAGCGATGGGCCAGCTGTTGAAAAACTGTTTTTT.